This T cell receptor beta chain comes out of a study of Graves' ophthalmopathy and Graves' hyperthyroidism (dated by TCRdb to the late 2010s). Regarding the complete study: Peripheral blood was collected before any treatment was given, at the time of initial diagnosis. The study used TCR beta repertoire signatures to distinguish Graves' ophthalmopathy from Graves' hyperthyroidism and to predict progression to ophthalmopathy. Following sample collection, hyperthyroidism patients were given methimazole at a starting dose of 30 mg daily, and ophthalmopathy patients were given high-dose intravenous methylprednisolone. For training and testing, the 100 or so patients in the discovery cohort were randomly divided in a 7:3 ratio. The independent validation cohort included approximately 19 hyperthyroidism patients plus 17 patients who later progressed from hyperthyroidism to ophthalmopathy. In total, 135 blood samples were TCR-sequenced: around 42 ophthalmopathy, roughly 77 hyperthyroidism and about 17 hyperthyroidism-to-ophthalmopathy patients. To explore V-J signatures that distinguish ophthalmopathy from hyperthyroidism, a discovery set of 90 to 100 patients was enrolled, made up of some 41 with ophthalmopathy and 55 to 65 with stable hyperthyroidism. In over 5 hyperthyroidism patients, the T-cell repertoire of thyroid tissue was compared with the T-cell repertoire of blood.

A patient counted as having stable hyperthyroidism if there was no progression to ophthalmopathy within 18 months of follow-up. Patients with hyperthyroidism were aged 18 to 65 years, had been newly diagnosed, and had a disease duration of less than 2 months. Patients with other autoimmune diseases, uncontrolled infections, pregnancy or lactation were excluded from the study. Diagnosis was based on clinical symptoms, serum thyroxine, TRAb, thyroid ultrasound and orbital computed tomography. PBMCs were isolated from about 10 ml of fresh peripheral blood by Ficoll-Paque density gradient centrifugation. Total RNA was extracted with Trizol reagent and quality-checked on an Agilent 2100 Bioanalyzer. What the study reported, not specific to this receptor: In validation, the model predicted ophthalmopathy progression with less than 71% sensitivity and approximately 72% specificity; some 13 predicted patients were CT-confirmed with GO in a median of around 6 months. In cross-validation, the 13-signature model distinguished ophthalmopathy from stable hyperthyroidism with just over 85% sensitivity and around 81% specificity, while in the test set the corresponding values were approximately 80% and 75%. Most of the expanded thyroid clonotypes with a frequency above 0.001 were also detected in blood, and it was suggested that the thyroid immune response may be reflected by blood repertoires. Sample size was not predetermined statistically, and investigators were not blinded to group allocation.

This clonotype came up many times. Its antigen target is currently unknown. Base qualities are not provided; no much larger clone lies one nucleotide away. Reading the germline V gene gives CDR1 LGHNT and CDR2 FRNRAP. The CDR3, cysteine through phenylalanine, is 16 amino acids long. Just the 48-base CDR3 DNA is kept, in frame starting at base 1. V has 4 bases trimmed and J has 3 bases trimmed; junction bases matching no gene number 11. For repertoire sequencing, the TCR beta CDR3 regions were amplified from RNA transcripts. A first-round RT-PCR used HTBI primers with the Qiagen OneStep RT-PCR kit, followed by a second-round multiplex PCR, size selection and purification. The libraries underwent paired-end sequencing with 100 bp reads on an Illumina HiSeq2000. The study's own analysis went as follows. SOAPnuke was used to process the reads, throwing out any read that had adapters, had uncalled bases, had a mean Phred below 15, or lacked an exact constant-primer or identifier match. COPE v1.2.5 was used to merge the high-quality paired reads. Clonotypes were defined as unique nucleotide sequences and were aligned to IMGT TRB V, D and J references using MiTCR v1.1. Only V-J combinations with frequency above 0.0001 were analysed, covering approximately 99% of repertoires. A TCR clonal expansion and chaos score per V-J combination was defined as the ratio of F50 clonal expansion to chaos observed in the TCRdist matrix. Welch's t-statistics and random forest were used to reduce the features to about a dozen V-J combinations, which were then used as input to a naive Bayes classifier. The Morisita-Horn index was used to measure how similar the thyroid and blood repertoires were. In-frame beta chains were kept once TCRdb had trimmed the public reads at Q25 with fastp and called clones with MiXCR. Rows with a matching CDR3 protein are joined into one entry that keeps the most common DNA and genes. The V and J calls, along with clone size, are taken from TCRdb and not from the paper's own processing. In all, the sample holds 600,000 to 650,000 distinct CDR3 sequences, and over 20% of those were seen once. The ten largest clones capture 7.1% of the sample.

This TCR came from a woman between 18 and 29 years old with stable Graves' hyperthyroidism. Some clones in this sample may be carry-over from other donors' samples. Donor details come from another sample of the same person, matched by shared clones. The rearrangement joined TRBV12-5 to TRBJ1-1; TRBD1 agrees with 7 junctional bases. The sequenced material came from peripheral blood. For the CDR3, the sequence is CASGWMTGLRDTEAFF. The DNA sequence reads TGTGCTAGTGGTTGGATGACAGGGTTGAGGGACACTGAAGCTTTCTTT.